The T cell receptor beta chain under discussion was sequenced for a study of blood T cell repertoires in COVID-19. Whole-study context: T cells, B-cell-depleted T cells, or PBMCs provided the cDNA or gDNA that served as material.

The CDR3 runs 14 residues. Germline assignment: CDR1 SGHRS and CDR2 YFSETQ. The V segment lost 4 bases and the J segment 4 bases; nucleotides outside the gene matches: 7. Repertoires were generated with immunoSEQ multiplex PCR, while TCRdb's copy carries only in-frame clones and drops some. The sample carries 98,000 or so clones, 60% to 85% recorded once. V is TRBV5-1 and J is TRBJ2-5; 7 bases map to TRBD2. The sequence came from a middle-aged woman with acute or convalescent COVID-19. Material for sequencing was peripheral blood. The CDR3, as DNA: TGCGCCAGCAGCCCCGGACTAGTCGGAGAGACCCAGTACTTC. Translating it yields CASSPGLVGETQYF.